These T cell receptor beta chains were read from a single sample in a study of T cell responses to AZD1222 COVID-19 vaccine. Generated by immunoSEQ multiplex PCR, the TCRdb table keeps only in-frame clones and is missing some. The table lists 140,000 to 150,000 clones, around nine tenths of them singletons. This sample comprised peripheral blood, obtained on day 0 of MenACWY control vaccination. These receptors were obtained from an adult in good health. The CDR3 runs from the conserved cysteine through the conserved F or W. The D gene is left open where the match is weak. Clone size is stated in some rows and not others, as once, few, many or a class when expanded.

j_call v_call d_call clone_size cdr3_nt cdr3_aa
TRBJ2-5 TRBV9 TRBD2 . TGTGCCAGCAGCGTTAGGCCTAGCGGGGGGAAAGAGACCCAGTACTTC CASSVRPSGGKETQYF
TRBJ2-1 TRBV12-2 . . TGTGCAAGTCGCTCACCGGGACTAGCGGGAGGTGGGGCCCACAATGAGCAGTTCTTC CASRSPGLAGGGAHNEQFF
TRBJ1-1 TRBV30 TRBD1 . TGTGCCTGGAGTGTACGAAGGGGGCGACAGACTGAAGCTTTCTTT CAWSVRRGRQTEAFF
TRBJ1-4 TRBV11-1 . . TGTGCCAGCAGCTTTCCGGGACGAGGGAATGAAAAACTGTTTTTT CASSFPGRGNEKLFF
TRBJ1-5 TRBV18 . . TGTGCCAGCTCACCCACCGAAAGGCGGAGCAATCAGCCCCAGCATTTT CASSPTERRSNQPQHF
TRBJ2-7 TRBV14 . . TGTGCCAGCAGCCAGTACAGTTACGAGCAGTACTTC CASSQYSYEQYF
TRBJ1-1 TRBV2 . . TGTGCCAGCAGTAATCTCCTTTCCTCGGGAACTGAAGCTTTCTTT CASSNLLSSGTEAFF
TRBJ2-3 TRBV24-1 . . TGTGCCACCAGTGACCTGGACAGCACAGATACGCAGTATTTT CATSDLDSTDTQYF
TRBJ2-7 TRBV27 TRBD2 . TGTGCCAGTCGGACTAGCGGGCGAACCTACGAGCAGTACTTC CASRTSGRTYEQYF
TRBJ2-5 TRBV10-1 . . TGCGCCAGCAGTGAGAGTGTCAGGTCGGGACAAGAGACCCAGTACTTC CASSESVRSGQETQYF
TRBJ2-2 TRBV6-4 . few TGTGCCAGCAGTGACGGGCAGACCACCGGGGAGCTGTTTTTT CASSDGQTTGELFF
TRBJ1-2 TRBV2 TRBD1 . TGTGCCAGCAGTCGACAGGGGGCGCCCACCCACTATGGCTACACCTTC CASSRQGAPTHYGYTF
TRBJ1-1 TRBV6-5 TRBD1 . TGTGCCAGCAGTTCCTTGAAACAGGGGGCCCACACTGAAGCTTTCTTT CASSSLKQGAHTEAFF
TRBJ1-3 TRBV5-6 . . TGTGCCAGCAGCTTGCGTAGGGGTCGAAACACCATATATTTT CASSLRRGRNTIYF
TRBJ2-3 TRBV5-6 . . TGTGCCAGCAGCTACCGGGGTGGGGGCACCACAGATACGCAGTATTTT CASSYRGGGTTDTQYF
TRBJ2-3 TRBV10-1 . . TGCGCCAGCAGTGAGCGGCTAGGATCAGATACGCAGTATTTT CASSERLGSDTQYF
TRBJ1-5 TRBV3-1/TRBV3-2 TRBD1 . TGTGCCAGCAGCCAAGACAGGGGGCGAGAACAGCCCCAGCATTTT CASSQDRGREQPQHF
TRBJ2-3 TRBV27 . few TGTGCCAGCAGCCGTAGCACAGATACGCAGTATTTT CASSRSTDTQYF
TRBJ2-7 TRBV5-1 . . TGCGCCAGCAGCTGGGGGCCAACAAGCTCCTACGAGCAGTACTTC CASSWGPTSSYEQYF
TRBJ1-5 TRBV3-1/TRBV3-2 . . TGTGCCAGCAGCCAAAGAAGCAGCAATCAGCCCCAGCATTTT CASSQRSSNQPQHF
TRBJ2-6 TRBV18 . . TGTGCCAGCTCGCCCAGGGTTGCCGCTGGGGCCAACGTCCTGACTTTC CASSPRVAAGANVLTF
TRBJ1-2 TRBV19 . . TGTGCCAGTAGTATGGGAACAGGGAACTATGGCTACACCTTC CASSMGTGNYGYTF
TRBJ1-2 TRBV6-4 TRBD1 . TGTGCCAGCAGTATCCGACAGGGGGGGGACTATGGCTACACCTTC CASSIRQGGDYGYTF
TRBJ2-2 TRBV5-5 . few TGTGCCAGCAGCTTGGATATGTCCCAGGCCACCGGGGAGCTGTTTTTT CASSLDMSQATGELFF
TRBJ2-1 TRBV7-9 . . TGTGCCAGCTTGGGACAGGCGGGAGTGGGTGAGCAGTTCTTC CASLGQAGVGEQFF
TRBJ2-7 TRBV5-4 . . TGTGCCAGCAGCTTGGTCCCAAACGAGCAGTACTTC CASSLVPNEQYF
TRBJ1-1 TRBV7-8 . . TGTGCCAGCAGCCCCAGACAGATTAGCACTGAAGCTTTCTTT CASSPRQISTEAFF
TRBJ2-1 TRBV6-5 TRBD2 . TGTGCCAGCAGTTTCGCGGGAGGGAGCTCCTACAATGAGCAGTTCTTC CASSFAGGSSYNEQFF
TRBJ2-1 TRBV3-1/TRBV3-2 . . TGTGCCAGCAGCCAAGATGGTGGATACGCCGGGGGTGAGCAGTTCTTC CASSQDGGYAGGEQFF
TRBJ2-5 TRBV7-9 . . TGTGCCAGCAGCCCTGCTGGACGGCCGCAAGAGACCCAGTACTTC CASSPAGRPQETQYF
TRBJ1-5 TRBV2 . . TGTGCCAGCAGCAAACAGGGTAGGGAAAATCAGCCCCAGCATTTT CASSKQGRENQPQHF
TRBJ1-1 TRBV10-3 TRBD1 . TGTGCCATAGGGACAGTGAACACTGAAGCTTTCTTT CAIGTVNTEAFF
TRBJ1-2 TRBV18 . . TGTGCCAGCTCACCGGGATCATATGGCTACACCTTC CASSPGSYGYTF
TRBJ1-4 TRBV7-2 . . TGTGCCAGCAGCTTAAGAGGCAATGAAAAACTGTTTTTT CASSLRGNEKLFF
TRBJ2-5 TRBV5-1 . . TGCGCCAGCAGCTTGGAAGAGACCCAGTACTTC CASSLEETQYF
TRBJ1-1 TRBV7-8 TRBD1 . TGTGCCAGCAGCTTTACAGGGGTCCTGAACACTGAAGCTTTCTTT CASSFTGVLNTEAFF
TRBJ1-5 TRBV18 TRBD1 . TGTGCCAGCTCACCCGGACAGGGGGATGAACAGCCCCAGCATTTT CASSPGQGDEQPQHF
TRBJ1-1 TRBV7-9 . . TGTGCCAGCAGTTCTCAGGACACTGAAGCTTTCTTT CASSSQDTEAFF
TRBJ1-5 TRBV18 . . TGTGCCAGCTCACCTGATGATCAGCCCCAGCATTTT CASSPDDQPQHF
TRBJ2-3 TRBV11-2 . . TGTGCCAGCAGCCCCACAGATACGCAGTATTTT CASSPTDTQYF
TRBJ1-1 TRBV4-1 . . TGCGCCAGCAGCCCGCCCAAGAGGACTGAAGCTTTCTTT CASSPPKRTEAFF
TRBJ2-2 TRBV10-2 . . TGCGCCAGCAGTGAGTTAGGGAACACCGGGGAGCTGTTTTTT CASSELGNTGELFF
TRBJ2-1 TRBV6-2/TRBV6-3 TRBD1 once TGTGCCACCAACCCACGATCGACAGGGCGCAATGAGCAGTTCTTC CATNPRSTGRNEQFF
TRBJ2-7 TRBV27 TRBD1 . TGTGCCAGCAGTTTAGGACAGGGATCCTACGAGCAGTACTTC CASSLGQGSYEQYF
TRBJ1-2 TRBV9 . . TGTGCCAGCAGCGTAGAACGGAACTATGGCTACACCTTC CASSVERNYGYTF
TRBJ2-1 TRBV12-3/TRBV12-4 . . TGTGCCAGCACGGACAATGAGCAGTTCTTC CASTDNEQFF
TRBJ1-6 TRBV28 TRBD1 . TGTGCCAGCAGACCCCGGACAGGGGGTTTACCCCTCCACTTT CASRPRTGGLPLHF
TRBJ1-1 TRBV5-6 . . TGTGCCAGCAGCCCCGGACCGATCATGAACACTGAAGCTTTCTTT CASSPGPIMNTEAFF
TRBJ1-1 TRBV9 . . TGTGCCAGCAGCGTAGTAGGTGCCGTGAACACTGAAGCTTTCTTT CASSVVGAVNTEAFF
TRBJ2-2 TRBV6-4 TRBD2 . TGTGCCAGCAGTGGCTCGGGACTAGCGGGGTTTGCCGGGGAGCTGTTTTTT CASSGSGLAGFAGELFF
TRBJ1-3 TRBV4-2 . . TGTGCCAGCAGCCTATCGAGGTTAGGGGTGAGTGGAAACACCATATATTTT CASSLSRLGVSGNTIYF
TRBJ2-1 TRBV3-1/TRBV3-2 . . TGTGCCAGCAGCCTGACTTACGGAGAGCAGTTCTTC CASSLTYGEQFF
TRBJ1-6 TRBV7-9 TRBD1 . TGTGCCAGCAGCCCTGGGGACAGGGGAAATTCACCCCTCCACTTT CASSPGDRGNSPLHF
TRBJ1-4 TRBV27 TRBD1 . TGTGCCAGCAGTTCAGGACAGGCGATTAATGAAAAACTGTTTTTT CASSSGQAINEKLFF
TRBJ2-1 TRBV19 TRBD2 few TGTGCCAGTAGTCGTAGCGGGAGGAGCGACAATGAGCAGTTCTTC CASSRSGRSDNEQFF
TRBJ2-5 TRBV6-1 . once TGTGCCAGCAGTGAAGGGCAGAGGGGCGCTGAGACCCAGTACTTC CASSEGQRGAETQYF